The clone carrying this TCR beta chain occurred a few times. Its antigen is currently unknown. The record originates from a study of PD-1 blockade in classical Hodgkin lymphoma. The V and J ends lost 7 bases and 6 bases, in that order; junction bases with no gene match: 12. CDR1 and CDR2 from the germline V gene are LNHDA and SQIVND (reference sequence). The CDR3 totals 17 residues. The study, taken as a whole, reports: There was a significant rise in CD4+ TCR diversity by C4D1, with no such rise for CD8+. Newly diagnosed and completely responding patients shared comparable baseline diversity.

Each and every patient relapsed after autologous stem cell transplantation, and patients got differing brentuximab vedotin exposure. Best responses were complete response, partial response or progressive disease. TCRdb's copy holds only in-frame clones and misses some; the assay was immunoSEQ multiplex PCR. The data contain tens of thousands of clones, over 85% of them seen just once; the ten biggest clones take up around 9.7%. The receptor comes from a human donor with classical Hodgkin lymphoma. Here the sequenced sample was peripheral blood mononuclear cells (PBMCs), taken at baseline. The J gene is TRBJ2-1, the V gene TRBV19, with 13 bases that match TRBD2. The DNA for the CDR3 is TGTGCCAGTAAGGGGCGGGCTACTAGCGGGGGGGCCAATGAGCAGTTCTTC. As protein: CASKGRATSGGANEQFF.